A selection of T cell receptor beta chains follows, all from one sample in a study of blood T cells in healthy people across ages. Via MiXCR, TCRdb re-called the 5' RACE reads, giving one row per CDR3 protein. This sample carries 760,000 or so distinct CDR3 sequences, 25% of them seen once, and the ten largest clones take 9.4%. A further study also used this sample, focusing on T cells of mothers and their children.

Specimen: blood. Every receptor here comes from a boy aged 5-17 years in good health. The CDR3 runs from the conserved cysteine through the conserved F or W. D genes are given only for firm matches. Size tells how often a clone was seen (once, few, many) or the class of an expanded clone, and some rows leave it out.

V gene	clone size	D gene	CDR3 length	J gene	CDR3 DNA	CDR3 protein
TRBV20-1	few	-	13	TRBJ2-5	TGCAGTGCTGGGGGGGGACAGCAAGAGACCCAGTACTTC	CSAGGGQQETQYF
TRBV10-3	-	-	14	TRBJ2-3	TGTGCCATCAGGGGGGATCTAGCATTGAATACGCAGTATTTT	CAIRGDLALNTQYF
TRBV29-1	few	TRBD1	13	TRBJ2-5	TGCAGCGTCGTGAGGGGGCGGGAAGAGACCCAGTACTTC	CSVVRGREETQYF
TRBV18	few	TRBD1	16	TRBJ2-1	TGTGCCAGCTCACATTCCGGGACAGCCACCTACAATGAGCAGTTCTTC	CASSHSGTATYNEQFF
TRBV3-1	-	-	13	TRBJ2-1	TGTGCCAGCAGCCAAGATAAAGAGGGTTCCCGGTTCTTC	CASSQDKEGSRFF
TRBV6-2/TRBV6-3	-	-	12	TRBJ2-5	TGTGCCAGCAGTTACCGGCAAGAGACCCAGTACTTC	CASSYRQETQYF
TRBV28	few	-	14	TRBJ2-5	TGTGCCAGCAGTTTTCTCCTAATGCCTGGGGAGCAGTACTTC	CASSFLLMPGEQYF
TRBV28	few	TRBD1	14	TRBJ2-7	TGTGCCAGCAGTCCCAGACAGGGCGAATACGAGCAGTACTTC	CASSPRQGEYEQYF
TRBV10-2	-	TRBD1	15	TRBJ1-4	TGCGCCAGCAGTGAGATGGGACAGGGGTTTGAAAAACTGTTTTTT	CASSEMGQGFEKLFF
TRBV20-1	-	-	17	TRBJ1-6	TGCAGTGCTAGAGATCGTGAGGGGCCCTCCTATAATTCACCCCTCCACTTT	CSARDREGPSYNSPLHF
TRBV5-5	-	TRBD2	16	TRBJ2-5	TGTGCCAGCAGCTTCGGACTAGCGGGAGCTGGGGAGACCCAGTACTTC	CASSFGLAGAGETQYF
TRBV5-4	-	-	16	TRBJ2-5	TGTGCCAGCAGCGAACCCGGGTTTGCGGGCCAAGAGACCCAGTACTTC	CASSEPGFAGQETQYF
TRBV28	few	TRBD2	13	TRBJ2-7	TGTGCCAGCCTCGCTAGCGGGACCTACGAGCAGTACTTC	CASLASGTYEQYF
TRBV28	-	-	12	TRBJ1-5	TGTGCCAGCAGCCGAGGGGAACAGCCCCAGCATTTT	CASSRGEQPQHF
TRBV7-9	-	-	15	TRBJ2-5	TGTGCCAGCAGCGAAAGGGAGACTTACCAAGAGACCCAGTACTTC	CASSERETYQETQYF
TRBV5-6	few	-	14	TRBJ1-1	TGTGCCAGCAGCTCGATGCCGGGGAACACTGAAGCTTTCTTT	CASSSMPGNTEAFF
TRBV28	few	-	17	TRBJ2-1	TGTGCCAGCACCTCATCCGGGACTTCCCACTCCTACAATGAGCAGTTCTTC	CASTSSGTSHSYNEQFF
TRBV6-2/TRBV6-3	-	-	15	TRBJ2-1	TGTGCCAGCAGGCCACTGACAGGTTCCTACAATGAGCAGTTCTTC	CASRPLTGSYNEQFF
TRBV27	-	-	12	TRBJ2-1	TGTGCCAGCAGCCAAGGCGGCCCGGAGCAGTTCTTC	CASSQGGPEQFF
TRBV12-3/TRBV12-4	few	-	13	TRBJ2-2	TGTGCCAGCGCGGTCGGCGGCACCGGGGAGCTGTTTTTT	CASAVGGTGELFF
TRBV7-2	-	-	14	TRBJ2-5	TGTGTCAGCAGCCAGGGAGCAAATTACAATGAGCGGTTCTTC	CVSSQGANYNERFF
TRBV28	few	TRBD1	16	TRBJ2-5	TGTGCCAGCAGTCCCGACAGGGGCATAATACAAGAGACCCAGTACTTC	CASSPDRGIIQETQYF
TRBV29-1	-	TRBD1	13	TRBJ1-4	TGCAGCGTCCGGACAGGGACGAATGAAAAACTGTTTTTT	CSVRTGTNEKLFF